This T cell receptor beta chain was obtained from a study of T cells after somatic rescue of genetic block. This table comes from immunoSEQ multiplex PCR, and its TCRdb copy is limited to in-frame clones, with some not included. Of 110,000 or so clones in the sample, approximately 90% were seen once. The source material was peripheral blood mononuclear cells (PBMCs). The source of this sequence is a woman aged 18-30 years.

CDR3 bases: TGTGCCAGCAGCTTATCGCGGGGTGGAGAGCAGTTCTTC. Protein sequence: CASSLSRGGEQFF. The chain has TRBV7-9 and TRBJ2-1; tentatively, D is TRBD2 (6 bases). The germline CDR1 and CDR2 sequences are SEHNR and FQNEAQ (reference sequence). V dropped 2 bases and J dropped 10 bases, with 12 bases sitting between them. This CDR3 is 13 amino acids long.